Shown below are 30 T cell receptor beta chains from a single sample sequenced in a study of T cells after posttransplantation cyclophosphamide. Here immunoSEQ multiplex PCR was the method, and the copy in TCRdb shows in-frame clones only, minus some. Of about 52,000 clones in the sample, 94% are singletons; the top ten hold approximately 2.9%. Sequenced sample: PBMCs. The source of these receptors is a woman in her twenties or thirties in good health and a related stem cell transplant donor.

Here the CDR3 reads CASSRGAGTEAFF. The DNA of the CDR3 is TGTGCCAGCAGCCGGGGTGCGGGCACTGAAGCTTTCTTT. The chain recombines TRBV7-3 with TRBJ1-1, with unresolved D. V shed 5 bases and J shed 4 bases, with 11 bases lying between them. The CDR3 extends over 13 amino acids. Germline V gene sequence: CDR1 SGHTA, CDR2 FQGTGA. The whole variable domain, remainder taken from reference TRBV7-3 and TRBJ1-1, is GAGVSQTPSNKVTEKGKYVELRCDPISGHTALYWYRQSLGQGPEFLIYFQGTGAADDSGLPNDRFFAVRPEGSVSTLKIQRTERGDSAVYLCASSRGAGTEAFFGQGTRLTVV.

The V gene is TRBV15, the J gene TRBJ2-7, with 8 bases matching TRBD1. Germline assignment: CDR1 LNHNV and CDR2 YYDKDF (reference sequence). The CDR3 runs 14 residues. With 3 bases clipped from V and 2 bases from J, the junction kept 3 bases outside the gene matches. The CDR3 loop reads CATSSGQGPYEQYF. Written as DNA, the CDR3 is TGTGCCACCAGCAGTGGACAGGGCCCCTACGAGCAGTACTTC.

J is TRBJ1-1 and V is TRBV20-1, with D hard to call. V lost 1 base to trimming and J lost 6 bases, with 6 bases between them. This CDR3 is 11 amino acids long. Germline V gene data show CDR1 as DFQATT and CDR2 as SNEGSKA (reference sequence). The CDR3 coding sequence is TGCAGTGCTAGAGGGCCCGCTGAAGCTTTCTTT. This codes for CSARGPAEAFF.

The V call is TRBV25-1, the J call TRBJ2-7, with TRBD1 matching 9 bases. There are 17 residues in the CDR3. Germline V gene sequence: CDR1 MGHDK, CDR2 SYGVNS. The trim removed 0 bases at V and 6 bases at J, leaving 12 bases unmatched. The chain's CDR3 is CASSEYIPNRQGGEQYF. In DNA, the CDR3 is TGTGCCAGCAGTGAATATATCCCCAATAGACAGGGGGGCGAGCAGTACTTC.

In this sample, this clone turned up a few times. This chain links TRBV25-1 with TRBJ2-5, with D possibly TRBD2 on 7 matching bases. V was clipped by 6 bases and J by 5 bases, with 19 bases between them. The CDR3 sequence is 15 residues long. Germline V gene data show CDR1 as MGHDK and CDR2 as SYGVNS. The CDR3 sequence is CASSRGGVGGETQYF. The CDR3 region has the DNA TGTGCCAGCAGCAGAGGGGGGGTAGGGGGGGAGACCCAGTACTTC.

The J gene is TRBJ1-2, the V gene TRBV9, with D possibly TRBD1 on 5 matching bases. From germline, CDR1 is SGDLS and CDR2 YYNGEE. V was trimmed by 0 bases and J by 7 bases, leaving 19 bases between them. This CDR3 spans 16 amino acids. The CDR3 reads CASSVANGGGFGGYTF. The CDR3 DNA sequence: TGTGCCAGCAGCGTAGCTAATGGGGGAGGGTTCGGTGGCTACACCTTC.

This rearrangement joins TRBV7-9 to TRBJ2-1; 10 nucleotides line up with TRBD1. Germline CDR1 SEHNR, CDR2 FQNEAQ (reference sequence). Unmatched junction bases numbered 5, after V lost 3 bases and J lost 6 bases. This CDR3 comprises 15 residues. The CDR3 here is CASSLGTGDSNEQFF. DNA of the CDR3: TGTGCCAGCAGCTTGGGGACAGGGGACTCCAATGAGCAGTTCTTC.

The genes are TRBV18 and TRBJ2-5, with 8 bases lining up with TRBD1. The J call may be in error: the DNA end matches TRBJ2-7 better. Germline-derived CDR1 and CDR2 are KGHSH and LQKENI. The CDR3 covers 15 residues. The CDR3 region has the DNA TGTGCCAGCTCACTCCTCGACAGGGGCTACTACGAGCAGTACTTC. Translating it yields CASSLLDRGYYEQYF.

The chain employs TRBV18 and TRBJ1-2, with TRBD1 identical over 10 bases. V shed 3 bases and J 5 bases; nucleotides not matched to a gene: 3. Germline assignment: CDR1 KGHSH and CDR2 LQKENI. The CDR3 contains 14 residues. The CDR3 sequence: CASSPGTGEYGYTF. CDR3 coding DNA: TGTGCCAGCTCACCCGGGACAGGGGAGTATGGCTACACCTTC.

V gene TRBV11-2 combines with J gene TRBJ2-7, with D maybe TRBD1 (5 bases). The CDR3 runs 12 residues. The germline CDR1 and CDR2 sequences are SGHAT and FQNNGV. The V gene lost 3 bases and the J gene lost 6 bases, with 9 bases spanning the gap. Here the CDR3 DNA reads TGTGCCAGCAGCTTTGGAGACAGCGAGCAGTACTTC. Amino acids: CASSFGDSEQYF.

CDR3 in DNA: TGTGCCAGTAGTATTTGGACTAGCGGCCAAGAGACCCAGTACTTC. This encodes CASSIWTSGQETQYF. V gene TRBV19 combines with J gene TRBJ2-5; 10 nucleotides agree with TRBD2. This CDR3 is built from 15 residues. The V and J ends lost 3 bases and 1 base, in that order; junction bases with no gene match: 2. The germline V gene encodes CDR1 LNHDA and CDR2 SQIVND (reference sequence).

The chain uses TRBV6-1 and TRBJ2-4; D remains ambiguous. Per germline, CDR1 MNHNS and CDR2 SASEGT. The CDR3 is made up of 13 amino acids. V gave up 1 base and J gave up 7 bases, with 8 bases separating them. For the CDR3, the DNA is TGTGCCAGCAGTGAAGTGCCCGGGAACATTCAGTACTTC. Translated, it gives CASSEVPGNIQYF.

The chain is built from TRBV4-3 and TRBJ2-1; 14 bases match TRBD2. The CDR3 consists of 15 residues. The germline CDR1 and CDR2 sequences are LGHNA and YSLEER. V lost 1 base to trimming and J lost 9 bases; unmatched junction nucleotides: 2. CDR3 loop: CASSQGLAGGPEQFF. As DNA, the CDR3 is TGCGCCAGCAGCCAAGGACTAGCGGGGGGGCCTGAGCAGTTCTTC.

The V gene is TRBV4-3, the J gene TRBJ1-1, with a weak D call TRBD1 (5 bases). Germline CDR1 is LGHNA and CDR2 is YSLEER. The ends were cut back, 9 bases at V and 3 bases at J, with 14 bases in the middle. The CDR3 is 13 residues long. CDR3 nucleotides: TGCGCCAGGGTGGGGGGAACACACACTGAAGCTTTCTTT. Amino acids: CARVGGTHTEAFF.

The CDR3 sequence: CASSQDVGFEGATNYGYTF. The DNA of the CDR3 is TGCGCCAGCAGCCAAGATGTGGGGTTTGAGGGGGCAACGAACTATGGCTACACCTTC. The chain recombines TRBV4-3 with TRBJ1-2; TRBD1 agrees at 7 bases. The germline V gene has CDR1 LGHNA and CDR2 YSLEER. V shed 0 bases, J shed 2 bases, and the junction held 15 bases outside the gene matches. The CDR3 has 19 amino acids.

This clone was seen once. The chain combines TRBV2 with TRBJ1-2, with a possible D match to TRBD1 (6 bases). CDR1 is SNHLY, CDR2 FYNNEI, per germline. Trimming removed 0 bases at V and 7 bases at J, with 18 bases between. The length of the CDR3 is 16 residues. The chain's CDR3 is CASSEALHPGVPGYTF. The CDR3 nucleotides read TGTGCCAGCAGTGAAGCGCTTCATCCAGGGGTGCCTGGCTACACCTTC.

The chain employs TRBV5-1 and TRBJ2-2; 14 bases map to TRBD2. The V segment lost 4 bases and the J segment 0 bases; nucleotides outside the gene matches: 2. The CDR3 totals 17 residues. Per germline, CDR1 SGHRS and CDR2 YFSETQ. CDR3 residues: CASSTGLAGANTGELFF. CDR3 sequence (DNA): TGCGCCAGCAGCACGGGACTAGCGGGGGCGAACACCGGGGAGCTGTTTTTT.

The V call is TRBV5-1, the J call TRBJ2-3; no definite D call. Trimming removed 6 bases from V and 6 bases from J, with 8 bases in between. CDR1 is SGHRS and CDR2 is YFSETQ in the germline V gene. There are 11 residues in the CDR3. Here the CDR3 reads CASNTEDTQYF. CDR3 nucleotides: TGCGCCAGCAATACAGAGGATACGCAGTATTTT.

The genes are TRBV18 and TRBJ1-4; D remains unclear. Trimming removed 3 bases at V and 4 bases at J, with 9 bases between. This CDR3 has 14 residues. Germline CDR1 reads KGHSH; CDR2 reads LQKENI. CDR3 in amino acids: CASSPRRDNEKLFF. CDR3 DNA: TGTGCCAGCTCACCCCGGAGAGATAATGAAAAACTGTTTTTT.

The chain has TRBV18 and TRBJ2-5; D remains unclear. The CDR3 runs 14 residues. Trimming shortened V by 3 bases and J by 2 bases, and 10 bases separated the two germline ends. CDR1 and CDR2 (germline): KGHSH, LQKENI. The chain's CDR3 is CASSPGAAQETQYF. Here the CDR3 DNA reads TGTGCCAGCTCACCTGGAGCAGCACAAGAGACCCAGTACTTC.

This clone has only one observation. The CDR3 protein is CASSLVRENTEAFF. CDR3 DNA sequence: TGTGCCAGCAGTTTAGTGAGGGAAAACACTGAAGCTTTCTTT. The chain uses TRBV27 and TRBJ1-1, with D uncertain. The CDR3 is 14 amino acids. Germline CDR1 is MNHEY and CDR2 is SMNVEV (reference sequence). The ends were cut back, 2 bases at V and 2 bases at J, with 9 bases in the middle.

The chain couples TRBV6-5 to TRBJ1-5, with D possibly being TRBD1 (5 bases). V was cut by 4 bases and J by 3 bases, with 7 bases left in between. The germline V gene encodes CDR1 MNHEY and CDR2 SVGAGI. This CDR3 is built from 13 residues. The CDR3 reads CASSSRDNQPQHF. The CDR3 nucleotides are TGTGCCAGCAGTTCCAGGGACAATCAGCCCCAGCATTTT.

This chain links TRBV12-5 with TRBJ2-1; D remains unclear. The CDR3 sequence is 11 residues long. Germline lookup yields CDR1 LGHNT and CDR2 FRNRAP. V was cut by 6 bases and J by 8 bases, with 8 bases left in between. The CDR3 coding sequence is TGTGCTAGTGGCCCTCTTGATGAGCAGTTCTTC. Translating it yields CASGPLDEQFF.

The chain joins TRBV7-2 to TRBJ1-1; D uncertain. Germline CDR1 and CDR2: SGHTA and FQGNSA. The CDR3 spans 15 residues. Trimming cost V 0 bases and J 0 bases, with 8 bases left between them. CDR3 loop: CASSLAGGMNTEAFF. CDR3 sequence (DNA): TGTGCCAGCAGCTTAGCCGGCGGCATGAACACTGAAGCTTTCTTT.

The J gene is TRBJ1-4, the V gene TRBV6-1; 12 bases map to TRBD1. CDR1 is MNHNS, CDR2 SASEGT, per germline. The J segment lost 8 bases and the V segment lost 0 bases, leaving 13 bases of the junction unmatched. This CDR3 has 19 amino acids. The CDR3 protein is CASSEAGSGQGARREKLFF. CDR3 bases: TGTGCCAGCAGTGAAGCAGGGTCGGGACAGGGGGCGAGAAGGGAAAAACTGTTTTTT.

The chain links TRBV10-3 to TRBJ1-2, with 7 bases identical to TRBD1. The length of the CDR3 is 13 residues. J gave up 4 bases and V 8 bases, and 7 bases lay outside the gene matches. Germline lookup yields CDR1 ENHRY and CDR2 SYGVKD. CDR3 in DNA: TGTGCCATCCCGACAGGGTCAGGCTATGGCTACACCTTC. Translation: CAIPTGSGYGYTF.

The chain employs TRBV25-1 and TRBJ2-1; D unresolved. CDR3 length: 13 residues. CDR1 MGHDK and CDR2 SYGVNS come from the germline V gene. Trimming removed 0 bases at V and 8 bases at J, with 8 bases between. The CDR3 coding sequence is TGTGCCAGCAGTGAATATGGCTCCCATGAGCAGTTCTTC. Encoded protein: CASSEYGSHEQFF.

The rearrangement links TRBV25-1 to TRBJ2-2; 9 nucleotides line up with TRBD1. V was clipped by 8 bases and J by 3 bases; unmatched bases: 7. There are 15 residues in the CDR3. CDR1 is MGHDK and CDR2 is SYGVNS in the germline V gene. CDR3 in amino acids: CASPRDRVHTGELFF. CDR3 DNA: TGTGCCAGCCCCAGGGACAGGGTTCACACCGGGGAGCTGTTTTTT.

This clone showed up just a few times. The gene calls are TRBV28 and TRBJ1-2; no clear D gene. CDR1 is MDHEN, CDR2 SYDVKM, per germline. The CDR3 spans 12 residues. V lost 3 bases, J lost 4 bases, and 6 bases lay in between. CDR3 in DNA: TGTGCCAGCAGTTTGGGAGCCTATGGCTACACCTTC. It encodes CASSLGAYGYTF.

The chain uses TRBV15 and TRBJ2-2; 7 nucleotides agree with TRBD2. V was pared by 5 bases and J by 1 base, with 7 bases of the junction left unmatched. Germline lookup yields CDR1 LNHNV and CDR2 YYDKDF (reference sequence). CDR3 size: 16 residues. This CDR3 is CATSDDWGGNTGELFF. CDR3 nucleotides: TGTGCCACCAGCGATGATTGGGGGGGGAACACCGGGGAGCTGTTTTTT. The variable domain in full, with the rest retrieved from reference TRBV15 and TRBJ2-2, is DAMVIQNPRYQVTQFGKPVTLSCSQTLNHNVMYWYQQKSSQAPKLLFHYYDKDFNNEADTPDNFQSRRPNTSFCFLDIRSPGLGDTAMYLCATSDDWGGNTGELFFGEGSRLTVL.